These 26 T cell receptor beta chains came from one sample sequenced in a study of cytomegalovirus exposure and HLA in healthy donors. PCR used 60 Vbeta primers and 13 Jbeta primers. This table comes from immunoSEQ multiplex PCR, and its TCRdb copy is limited to in-frame clones, with some not included. Here the sample spans 65,000 or so clones, approximately 60% being singletons. Material: PBMCs. The receptors were sampled from a man aged 30 to 45 in good health and CMV-seronegative.

The chain couples TRBV30 to TRBJ1-2; D might be TRBD1 (5 bases). Germline V lookup: CDR1 GTSNPN, CDR2 SVGIG (reference sequence). V lost 4 bases to trimming and J lost 7 bases, with 10 bases between them. CDR3 length: 11 residues. This chain's CDR3 is CAWTGVTGYTF. The CDR3, as DNA: TGTGCCTGGACGGGGGTCACTGGCTACACCTTC. Full variable domain (remainder filled in from reference TRBV30 and TRBJ1-2): SQTIHQWPATLVQPVGSPLSLECTVEGTSNPNLYWYRQAAGRGLQLLFYSVGIGQISSEVPQNLSASRPQDRQFILSSKKLLLSDSGFYLCAWTGVTGYTFGSGTRLTVV.

In this sample, this clone turned up once. The chain recombines TRBV5-1 with TRBJ2-7, with TRBD1 identical over 7 bases. Germline CDR1 reads SGHRS; CDR2 reads YFSETQ. The CDR3 sequence is 15 residues long. With V trimmed by 0 bases and J by 3 bases, 6 bases remained unmatched. For the CDR3, the DNA is TGCGCCAGCAGCTTGGCACCGGGACAGTTCTACGAGCAGTACTTC. As protein: CASSLAPGQFYEQYF.

This clone was counted once. The chain combines TRBV27 with TRBJ1-1, with D unclear. The V gene's germline CDR1 is MNHEY and CDR2 SMNVEV (reference sequence). The CDR3 consists of 14 residues. V was cut by 7 bases and J by 6 bases, with 18 bases left in between. The CDR3: CASNLLGREAEAFF. CDR3 DNA sequence: TGTGCCAGCAATCTATTAGGGAGGGAGGCTGAAGCTTTCTTT.

This rearrangement joins TRBV7-9 to TRBJ1-1, with D hard to call. CDR3 length: 14 amino acids. V lost 2 bases and J lost 1, with 8 bases in between. The germline V gene encodes CDR1 SEHNR and CDR2 FQNEAQ (reference sequence). CDR3 residues: CASSLLGRNTEAFF. The DNA for the CDR3 is TGTGCCAGCAGCTTACTAGGCCGGAACACTGAAGCTTTCTTT.

This chain links TRBV19 with TRBJ1-1, with D possibly being TRBD1 (5 bases). The CDR3 extends over 15 amino acids. Germline V gene sequence: CDR1 LNHDA, CDR2 SQIVND (reference sequence). V lost 0 bases, J lost 2 bases, and 10 bases lay in between. The DNA of the CDR3 is TGTGCCAGTAGTATAGACCAGGGATTAAACACTGAAGCTTTCTTT. Protein sequence: CASSIDQGLNTEAFF.

This chain joins TRBV11-2 and TRBJ2-1; 10 bases align to TRBD2. Trimming cost V 3 bases and J 5 bases; bases outside gene matches: 4. Germline V CDR1 and CDR2: SGHAT, FQNNGV. This CDR3 has 15 amino acids. The CDR3 nucleotides are TGTGCCAGCAGCTTTTTTAGCGGGGGGAACAATGAGCAGTTCTTC. Encoded protein: CASSFFSGGNNEQFF. Combining the CDR3 with reference TRBV11-2 and TRBJ2-1 gives the whole variable domain EAGVAQSPRYKIIEKRQSVAFWCNPISGHATLYWYQQILGQGPKLLIQFQNNGVVDDSQLPKDRFSAERLKGVDSTLKIQPAKLEDSAVYLCASSFFSGGNNEQFFGPGTRLTVL.

The CDR3 reads CASSVGTGKGNEQFF. The CDR3, as DNA: TGTGCCAGCAGCGTAGGGACAGGGAAGGGCAATGAGCAGTTCTTC. This chain links TRBV9 with TRBJ2-1, with 8 nucleotides matching TRBD1. The CDR3 extends over 15 amino acids. Germline CDR1 SGDLS, CDR2 YYNGEE. J gave up 6 bases and V 0 bases, and 5 bases lay outside the gene matches.

The gene calls are TRBV10-1 and TRBJ1-1; unclear D gene. Trimming took 0 bases from V and 11 from J, leaving 22 bases between them. CDR3 length equals 16 residues. Germline V gene data show CDR1 as WNHNN and CDR2 as SYGVQD (reference sequence). This chain's CDR3 is CASSESVVGTPRRAFF. The CDR3, as DNA: TGCGCCAGCAGTGAGTCCGTAGTAGGTACACCAAGGAGGGCTTTCTTT.

The gene calls are TRBV2 and TRBJ2-7, with D unresolved. V was cut by 8 bases and J by 0 bases, with 5 bases left in between. CDR3 size: 11 residues. Germline assignment: CDR1 SNHLY and CDR2 FYNNEI. For the CDR3, the DNA is TGTGCCAGCCAGGCCTCCTACGAGCAGTACTTC. Translation: CASQASYEQYF.

The V gene is TRBV10-1, the J gene TRBJ1-1; D is perhaps TRBD1 (5 bases). The germline V gene encodes CDR1 WNHNN and CDR2 SYGVQD (reference sequence). Trimming took off 0 bases at V and 10 bases at J, with 9 bases between the two ends. The CDR3 is 12 residues long. The chain's CDR3 is CASSESGLAAFF. The CDR3 nucleotides read TGCGCCAGCAGTGAGTCGGGGCTCGCAGCTTTCTTT.

The J gene is TRBJ2-1, the V gene TRBV29-1, with D maybe TRBD2 (7 bases). This CDR3 comprises 17 residues. V gave up 3 bases and J gave up 6 bases, with 24 bases separating them. Germline V CDR1 and CDR2: SQVTM, ANQGSEA. CDR3 bases: TGCAGCGTTGATGGGGGGTTGGTGGGGGGGCAGGGCAATGAGCAGTTCTTC. Residues: CSVDGGLVGGQGNEQFF.

This chain links TRBV6-5 with TRBJ1-3; D call uncertain. Trimming stripped 2 bases from V and 0 bases from J, with 5 bases between. This CDR3 is built from 14 residues. Germline V gives CDR1 MNHEY, CDR2 SVGAGI. The CDR3 region has the DNA TGTGCCAGCAGTTACGGGAGCTCTGGAAACACCATATATTTT. It translates to CASSYGSSGNTIYF.

This chain uses TRBV4-1 with TRBJ2-1; TRBD2 aligns across 8 bases. This CDR3 is built from 18 residues. The junction had 7 bases not matched to a gene; V was cut back by 0 bases and J by 0 bases. Germline V CDR1 and CDR2: MGHRA, YSYEKL. The CDR3 loop reads CASSQDHSGGISYNEQFF. The CDR3 bases are TGCGCCAGCAGCCAAGATCACAGCGGGGGTATCTCCTACAATGAGCAGTTCTTC.

This rearrangement joins TRBV7-2 to TRBJ1-4, with TRBD1 matching over 8 bases. Looked up from germline, CDR1 is SGHTA and CDR2 is FQGNSA. With 6 bases clipped from V and 7 bases from J, the junction kept 10 bases outside the gene matches. The CDR3 has 15 amino acids. CDR3 sequence: CASSSDRGFTEKLFF. The CDR3 coding sequence is TGTGCCAGCAGTAGCGACAGGGGTTTTACTGAAAAACTGTTTTTT.

The CDR3 bases are TGTGCCAGCAGTGAAGCAGGGGGCGAGCAGTACTTC. Amino acid sequence: CASSEAGGEQYF. V and J are TRBV7-2 and TRBJ2-7; 7 bases map to TRBD1. The V gene's germline CDR1 is SGHTA and CDR2 FQGNSA. This CDR3 has 12 amino acids. J lost 6 bases, V lost 6 bases, and 5 bases had no gene match.

The V and J genes are TRBV7-2 and TRBJ1-4; 7 bases match TRBD1. Germline V gene sequence: CDR1 SGHTA, CDR2 FQGNSA. This CDR3 has 14 amino acids. The V and J ends lost 5 bases and 8 bases, in that order; junction bases with no gene match: 8. This CDR3 reads CASSPAGGWEKLFF. CDR3 coding DNA: TGTGCCAGCAGCCCCGCAGGGGGGTGGGAAAAACTGTTTTTT.

The chain combines TRBV29-1 with TRBJ2-7; perhaps TRBD2 as D (6 bases). Germline loops: CDR1 SQVTM, CDR2 ANQGSEA. V dropped 5 bases and J dropped 1 base, with 9 bases sitting between them. The CDR3 totals 12 residues. CDR3 nucleotide sequence: TGCAGCGTTAGGACTAATTCCTACGAGCAGTACTTC. Translated, it gives CSVRTNSYEQYF.

This chain connects TRBV10-1 to TRBJ1-2, with D perhaps matching TRBD1 (5 bases). The CDR3 consists of 12 residues. Trimming pared 3 bases from V and 4 bases from J, leaving 6 bases between. Looked up from germline, CDR1 is WNHNN and CDR2 is SYGVQD (reference sequence). The CDR3 nucleotides are TGCGCCAGCAGTGAACAGGCCTATGGCTACACCTTC. Amino acids: CASSEQAYGYTF.

This clone turned up a few times. The chain combines TRBV6-5 with TRBJ2-7; TRBD2 agrees at 7 bases. The CDR3 extends over 16 amino acids. Germline V gene lookup returns CDR1 MNHEY and CDR2 SVGAGI. The junction had 7 bases not matched to a gene; V was cut back by 0 bases and J by 2 bases. For the CDR3, the DNA is TGTGCCAGCAGTTACTCCACACCGGGACTAACCTACGAGCAGTACTTC. It encodes CASSYSTPGLTYEQYF.

The chain joins TRBV4-1 to TRBJ2-3, with 12 bases identical to TRBD1. CDR3 length equals 21 residues. Germline V gene lookup returns CDR1 MGHRA and CDR2 YSYEKL. J was trimmed by 0 bases and V by 3 bases; bases with no gene match: 16. CDR3 coding DNA: TGCGCCAGCAGCCACCGACGGGACAGGGGGCGCGGGGGAATTAGCACAGATACGCAGTATTTT. The encoded protein is CASSHRRDRGRGGISTDTQYF.

The genes are TRBV5-1 and TRBJ2-7, with D possibly TRBD2 on 5 matching bases. Trimming stripped 3 bases from V and 2 bases from J, with 9 bases between. The CDR3 is 13 residues long. CDR1 is SGHRS and CDR2 is YFSETQ in the germline V gene. The CDR3 DNA is TGCGCCAGCAGCTCGGACGGGACCTACGAGCAGTACTTC. This encodes CASSSDGTYEQYF.

The chain carries TRBV4-2 and TRBJ2-3, with D possibly TRBD2 on 7 matching bases. CDR1 is LGHNA and CDR2 is YNFKEQ in the germline V gene. CDR3 length: 17 residues. V was shortened by 0 bases and J by 5 bases, with 18 bases between the two germline ends. The CDR3 coding sequence is TGTGCCAGCAGCCAAGACCCCACGGGGGGCCGGGGAGATACGCAGTATTTT. It codes for CASSQDPTGGRGDTQYF.

The genes are TRBV6-5 and TRBJ2-2; a weak D match, TRBD2 (5 bases). V was clipped by 2 bases and J by 3 bases, with 13 bases between them. The CDR3 has 16 residues. Germline V CDR1 and CDR2: MNHEY, SVGAGI. CDR3 nucleotide sequence: TGTGCCAGCAGTTACAAGGCCGGGGTGGACACCGGGGAGCTGTTTTTT. Protein product: CASSYKAGVDTGELFF.

This clone appeared a few times. This chain joins TRBV6-6 and TRBJ1-1; 10 positions agree with TRBD1. CDR3 size: 15 residues. Germline lookup yields CDR1 MNHNY and CDR2 SVGAGI (reference sequence). Germline trimming cut 8 bases from V and 3 bases from J; bases unmatched to any gene: 9. The CDR3 coding sequence is TGTGCCAGCTCTTCACCGGGACAGGGGTACACTGAAGCTTTCTTT. Translating gives CASSSPGQGYTEAFF.

The chain joins TRBV2 to TRBJ1-1, with no clear D. Trimming cost V 7 bases and J 4 bases, with 13 bases left between them. The CDR3 extends over 13 amino acids. Germline CDR1 and CDR2: SNHLY and FYNNEI. CDR3 sequence (DNA): TGTGCCAGCACCCTGGGCAGTTTCACTGAAGCTTTCTTT. Translated: CASTLGSFTEAFF. The full variable domain, its missing parts supplied by reference TRBV2 and TRBJ1-1, is EPEVTQTPSHQVTQMGQEVILRCVPISNHLYFYWYRQILGQKVEFLVSFYNNEISEKSEIFDDQFSVERPDGSNFTLKIRSTKLEDSAMYFCASTLGSFTEAFFGQGTRLTVV.

This clone has only a few counts. The CDR3, as DNA: TGTGCCAGCAGTTACGCTACACAACCACTAAATGAGCAGTTCTTC. Encoded protein: CASSYATQPLNEQFF. The chain couples TRBV6-5 to TRBJ2-1; no clear D gene. V was pared by 2 bases and J by 7 bases, with 15 bases between. The CDR3 sequence is 15 residues long. Germline CDR1 MNHEY, CDR2 SVGAGI.